The 18 T cell receptor beta chains given below trace back to one sample, sequenced in a study of blood T cell repertoires in COVID-19. TCRdb's table, derived via immunoSEQ multiplex PCR, lists solely in-frame clones and lacks some. The table includes approximately 280,000 clones, around 85% detected once. The sequenced sample consisted of peripheral blood. The receptor source for this set is a human donor with COVID-19, enrolled during active disease. The donor label of this sample is uncertain.

This clone occurred once. J is TRBJ1-6 and V is TRBV5-1, with D perhaps matching TRBD1 (5 bases). The germline V and J ends were trimmed by 0 bases and 5 bases, with 12 bases remaining between them. The CDR3 has 16 amino acids. Germline CDR1 reads SGHRS; CDR2 reads YFSETQ. This chain's CDR3 is CASSLEGRVNNSPLHF. CDR3 nucleotide sequence: TGCGCCAGCAGCTTGGAAGGCAGGGTCAATAATTCACCCCTCCACTTT.

The chain links TRBV5-1 to TRBJ1-4, with TRBD1 as a possible D gene (6 bases). Germline CDR1 and CDR2: SGHRS and YFSETQ. V lost 4 bases, J lost 8 bases, and 18 bases lay in between. CDR3 size: 15 residues. In nucleotides, the CDR3 is TGCGCCAGCAGCGCCCTACAGGGCTCTGGGGAAAAACTGTTTTTT. Amino acid sequence: CASSALQGSGEKLFF. Drawing the rest from reference TRBV5-1 and TRBJ1-4, the complete variable domain is KAGVTQTPRYLIKTRGQQVTLSCSPISGHRSVSWYQQTPGQGLQFLFEYFSETQRNKGNFPGRFSGRQFSNSRSEMNVSTLELGDSALYLCASSALQGSGEKLFFGSGTQLSVL.

The genes are TRBV7-2 and TRBJ2-7; 12 bases align to TRBD2. The germline gives CDR1 SGHTA, CDR2 FQGNSA. This CDR3 has 19 amino acids. J was trimmed by 4 bases and V by 0 bases; bases with no gene match: 13. This chain's CDR3 is CASSLALAGGPTLVYEQYF. The CDR3 DNA sequence: TGTGCCAGCAGCTTAGCCCTAGCGGGAGGGCCGACTTTAGTTTACGAGCAGTACTTC.

This clone showed up just a few times. The chain has TRBV12-5 and TRBJ2-1; 7 bases are a match to TRBD2. V shed 7 bases, J shed 0 bases, and the junction held 9 bases outside the gene matches. The CDR3 has 16 residues. Germline V CDR1 and CDR2: LGHNT, FRNRAP. The CDR3 DNA reads as TGTGCTAGTGTCCCGGGGGGAAGAGGCTCCTACAATGAGCAGTTCTTC. It translates to CASVPGGRGSYNEQFF.

The chain couples TRBV28 to TRBJ1-5, with no clear D. Trimming took off 3 bases at V and 4 bases at J, with 7 bases between the two ends. This CDR3 comprises 13 residues. CDR1 and CDR2 (germline): MDHEN, SYDVKM. The CDR3 region is CASSLSKNQPQHF. The CDR3 DNA is TGTGCCAGCAGTTTGTCAAAAAATCAGCCCCAGCATTTT.

V and J are TRBV14 and TRBJ2-3; TRBD2 matches at 10 bases. There are 14 residues in the CDR3. The V gene's germline CDR1 is SGHDN and CDR2 FVKESK. Trimming at V came to 7 bases and at J to 5 bases, leaving 6 bases not matched to a gene. CDR3 protein: CASNLAGVGDTQYF. CDR3 DNA: TGTGCCAGCAACCTAGCGGGAGTCGGAGATACGCAGTATTTT. Full variable domain (rest looked up from reference TRBV14 and TRBJ2-3): EAGVTQFPSHSVIEKGQTVTLRCDPISGHDNLYWYRRVMGKEIKFLLHFVKESKQDESGMPNNRFLAERTGGTYSTLKVQPAELEDSGVYFCASNLAGVGDTQYFGPGTRLTVL.

This chain links TRBV10-3 with TRBJ2-7, with 10 bases fitting TRBD2. The germline gives CDR1 ENHRY, CDR2 SYGVKD. The J segment lost 6 bases and the V segment lost 3 bases, leaving 5 bases of the junction unmatched. The CDR3 consists of 14 residues. The CDR3 DNA sequence: TGTGCCATCAGTGAAGGGACTAGCGCTATCGAGCAGTACTTC. Protein: CAISEGTSAIEQYF.

V usage is TRBV9 and J usage is TRBJ1-6; 7 nucleotides line up with TRBD1. The J segment lost 10 bases and the V segment lost 8 bases, leaving 9 bases of the junction unmatched. The CDR3 loop spans 13 amino acids. Germline V gene sequence: CDR1 SGDLS, CDR2 YYNGEE. CDR3 loop: CASTGTAESPLHF. The DNA for the CDR3 is TGTGCCAGTACCGGGACAGCTGAATCACCCCTCCACTTT. The full variable domain, rest sourced from reference TRBV9 and TRBJ1-6, is DSGVTQTPKHLITATGQRVTLRCSPRSGDLSVYWYQQSLDQGLQFLIQYYNGEERAKGNILERFSAQQFPDLHSELNLSSLELGDSALYFCASTGTAESPLHFGNGTRLTVT.

This chain links TRBV30 with TRBJ1-3; D gene unclear. Germline loops: CDR1 GTSNPN, CDR2 SVGIG (reference sequence). Trimming took off 0 bases at V and 0 bases at J, with 6 bases between the two ends. The CDR3 covers 14 residues. The CDR3 DNA reads TGTGCCTGGAGTGTACTCCTCTCTGGAAACACCATATATTTT. The encoded protein is CAWSVLLSGNTIYF.

The rearrangement links TRBV27 to TRBJ1-2; D might be TRBD1 (5 bases). The V and J ends lost 4 bases and 8 bases respectively, with 23 bases between them. CDR3 length equals 16 residues. Germline V CDR1 and CDR2: MNHEY, SMNVEV (reference sequence). CDR3 nucleotides: TGTGCCAGCAGTTCGATTAAGGGTAGTCCGGACAACGGCTACACCTTC. As protein: CASSSIKGSPDNGYTF.

This clone was seen a handful of times. The genes are TRBV7-9 and TRBJ1-1; D gene uncertain. CDR1 and CDR2 from the germline V gene are SEHNR and FQNEAQ (reference sequence). The CDR3 covers 13 residues. Trimming cost V 2 bases and J 1 base, with 5 bases left between them. The chain's CDR3 is CASSLRGNTEAFF. The DNA of the CDR3 is TGTGCCAGCAGCTTACGGGGGAACACTGAAGCTTTCTTT.

The chain uses TRBV27 and TRBJ1-5; a possible D gene is TRBD1 (5 bases). CDR3 length: 17 residues. V was cut by 3 bases and J by 3 bases, with 18 bases left in between. Germline V CDR1 and CDR2: MNHEY, SMNVEV (reference sequence). CDR3 nucleotides: TGTGCCAGCAGTTTTACAGGAATTATTAAGGTCAATCAGCCCCAGCATTTT. It codes for CASSFTGIIKVNQPQHF.

This chain links TRBV6-5 with TRBJ1-1, with 9 bases that match TRBD1. Trimming took 7 bases from V and 2 from J; bases not matched to a gene: 5. Per germline, CDR1 MNHEY and CDR2 SVGAGI. There are 14 residues in the CDR3. CDR3 sequence (DNA): TGTGCCAGCACCGCGGACAGGGGTAACACTGAAGCTTTCTTT. Translating it yields CASTADRGNTEAFF.

The rearrangement links TRBV18 to TRBJ1-6; 8 nucleotides match TRBD1. This CDR3 is 18 amino acids long. J lost 1 base, V lost 5 bases, and 10 bases had no gene match. Germline-derived CDR1 and CDR2 are KGHSH and LQKENI. CDR3 amino acids: CASSSGQARSSYNSPLHF. The CDR3, as DNA: TGTGCCAGCTCATCGGGACAGGCTCGGAGTTCCTATAATTCACCCCTCCACTTT. The full variable domain, completed using reference TRBV18 and TRBJ1-6, is NAGVMQNPRHLVRRRGQEARLRCSPMKGHSHVYWYRQLPEEGLKFMVYLQKENIIDESGMPKERFSAEFPKEGPSILRIQQVVRGDSAAYFCASSSGQARSSYNSPLHFGNGTRLTVT.

V usage is TRBV7-3 and J usage is TRBJ2-1; the match to TRBD2 covers 7 bases. CDR3 length equals 18 residues. V shed 5 bases and J 3 bases; nucleotides not matched to a gene: 16. Germline V gene sequence: CDR1 SGHTA, CDR2 FQGTGA. The CDR3 region has the DNA TGTGCCAGCAGCCCAAGGGGCGGGAGTTCTCCTTACTACAATGAGCAGTTCTTC. Its translation is CASSPRGGSSPYYNEQFF.

The CDR3 nucleotides are TGTGCCAGCAGTTTATTCGGGACAGCACTGAACACTGAAGCTTTCTTT. Protein sequence: CASSLFGTALNTEAFF. This chain links TRBV27 with TRBJ1-1; 7 bases line up with TRBD1. The length of the CDR3 is 16 residues. Germline CDR1 MNHEY, CDR2 SMNVEV (reference sequence). J lost 0 bases, V lost 1 base, and 5 bases had no gene match.

CDR3 sequence reads: CASSPWTGTNSPLHF. The CDR3 DNA sequence: TGTGCCAGTAGTCCCTGGACAGGGACTAATTCACCCCTCCACTTT. The chain is built from TRBV19 and TRBJ1-6; 8 positions agree with TRBD1. Trimming took 5 bases from V and 6 from J; bases not matched to a gene: 6. The CDR3 sequence is 15 residues long. The V gene's germline CDR1 is LNHDA and CDR2 SQIVND (reference sequence).

The chain has TRBV9 and TRBJ1-2; maybe TRBD1 (6 bases). This CDR3 contains 16 residues. Germline V gene data show CDR1 as SGDLS and CDR2 as YYNGEE. V was trimmed by 4 bases and J by 0 bases, leaving 16 bases between them. CDR3 nucleotides: TGTGCCAGCAGCACAGGAGGGGGGGTTACTAACTATGGCTACACCTTC. Translated: CASSTGGGVTNYGYTF.